This entry describes one TCR beta chain. Amplification used 60 Vbeta primers and 13 Jbeta primers. Sequencing was performed with immunoSEQ multiplex PCR; in TCRdb, only in-frame clones are kept and a portion is missing. The sample comprises hundreds of thousands of clones, more than 60% of which are singletons, and approximately 1.7% rests with the top ten. The sample originates from a study of cytomegalovirus exposure and HLA in healthy donors. Overall study context: A prior analysis found about 120 million unique TCR beta sequences from around 180 million T cells.

This CDR3 is built from 16 residues. The donors comprised healthy bone marrow donors. The chain joins TRBV1 to TRBJ2-1; TRBD2 is the table's D call, not checked against the DNA. TRBV1 is designated a pseudogene. The sequence came from a woman aged 25 to 39 in good health and CMV-seronegative. The sample consisted of PBMCs. The CDR3, as DNA: TGCACCAGCAGCGTCACTAGCGGCACTTCCTACAATGAGCAGTTCTTC. It codes for CTSSVTSGTSYNEQFF.